This TCR beta chain was captured by sequencing in a study of blood T cell repertoires in COVID-19. Study overall: Material from acute and convalescent COVID-19 was sourced from the United States, Italy and Spain. PBMCs, B-cell-depleted T cells, or T cells were the source of the cDNA or gDNA that made up the material.

Measured with immunoSEQ multiplex PCR; TCRdb has only the in-frame clones, and not every one. Counted here are some 99,000 clones, approximately 87% occurring once; the ten biggest clones make up under 7%. The J segment lost 11 bases and the V segment lost 3 bases, leaving 8 bases of the junction unmatched. Per the germline V gene, CDR1 is KGHDR and CDR2 is SFDVKD. This CDR3 has 14 amino acids. This TCR was sampled from a woman aged 45-65 years with acute or convalescent COVID-19. Sequencing was performed on peripheral blood. The chain employs TRBV24-1 and TRBJ1-1, with TRBD1 matching over 10 bases. The CDR3 DNA reads as TGTGCCACCAGTGATACGAGACAGGGGGCAAAGGCTTTCTTT. Protein product: CATSDTRQGAKAFF.